This T cell receptor (beta chain) was sequenced for a study of blood T cell repertoires in COVID-19. Study overall: Sites across the United States, Italy and Spain contributed samples from acute and convalescent COVID-19. In each case, the material was cDNA or gDNA derived from T cells, B-cell-depleted T cells, or PBMCs.

Participants were aged 18 to 89 years, lived in 20 to 25 US areas, and enrolled virtually. Recovered status in Cohort 3 required two negative PCRs, clearance, or symptom resolution. In germline, CDR1 is GTSNPN, CDR2 SVGIG (reference sequence). The V and J ends lost 3 bases and 10 bases, in that order; junction bases with no gene match: 1. The CDR3 is made up of 11 amino acids. Profiling relied on immunoSEQ multiplex PCR, and the TCRdb table lists in-frame clones only, not all of them. The repertoire holds hundreds of thousands of clones, with 85% as singletons. This clonotype was obtained from a woman aged 45-65 years who had recovered from COVID-19. Sequenced material: PBMCs or T cells enriched from blood (not recorded which). This chain links TRBV30 with TRBJ2-1, with 9 positions matching TRBD2. This CDR3 reads CAWRLAGEQFF. Here the CDR3 DNA reads TGTGCCTGGAGACTAGCGGGCGAGCAGTTCTTC. The variable domain in full, with the rest retrieved from reference TRBV30 and TRBJ2-1, is SQTIHQWPATLVQPVGSPLSLECTVEGTSNPNLYWYRQAAGRGLQLLFYSVGIGQISSEVPQNLSASRPQDRQFILSSKKLLLSDSGFYLCAWRLAGEQFFGPGTRLTVL.